This T cell receptor (beta chain) was obtained from a study of T-cell reconstitution after alpha-beta-depleted transplantation in children. Germline trimming cut 5 bases from V and 4 bases from J; bases unmatched to any gene: 10. In germline, CDR1 is SGHVS, CDR2 FQNEAQ. This CDR3 is built from 16 residues. Unique molecular identifiers were used to barcode this TCRbeta library. MiXCR, run by TCRdb on the PCR reads, gives a single entry per CDR3 protein. The repertoire holds about 400,000 distinct CDR3 sequences, with roughly 21% as singletons. The sequencing here drew on PBMCs from the stem cell graft donor, taken from the stem cell graft. V gene TRBV7-8 combines with J gene TRBJ2-1; 8 bases match TRBD2. This sequence was found in a human donor who donated a stem cell graft to a child with acute myeloid leukemia. This CDR3 is CASSHDRSGRYNEQFF. The DNA of the CDR3 is TGTGCCAGCAGCCACGATCGGAGCGGGAGATACAATGAGCAGTTCTTC.